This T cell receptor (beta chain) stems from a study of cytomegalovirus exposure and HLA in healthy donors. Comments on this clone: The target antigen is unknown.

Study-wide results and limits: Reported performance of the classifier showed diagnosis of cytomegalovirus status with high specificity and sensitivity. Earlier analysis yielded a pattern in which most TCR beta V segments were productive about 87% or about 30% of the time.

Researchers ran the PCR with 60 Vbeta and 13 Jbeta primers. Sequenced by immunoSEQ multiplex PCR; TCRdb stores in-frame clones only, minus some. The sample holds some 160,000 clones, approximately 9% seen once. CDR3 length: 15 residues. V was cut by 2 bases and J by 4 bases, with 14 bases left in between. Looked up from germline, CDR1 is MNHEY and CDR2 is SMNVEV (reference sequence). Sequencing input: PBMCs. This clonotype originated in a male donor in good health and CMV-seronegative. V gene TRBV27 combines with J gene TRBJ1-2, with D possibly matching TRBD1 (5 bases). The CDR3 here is CASSLIFGGAYGYTF. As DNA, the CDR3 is TGTGCCAGCAGTTTAATATTTGGCGGGGCCTATGGCTACACCTTC.